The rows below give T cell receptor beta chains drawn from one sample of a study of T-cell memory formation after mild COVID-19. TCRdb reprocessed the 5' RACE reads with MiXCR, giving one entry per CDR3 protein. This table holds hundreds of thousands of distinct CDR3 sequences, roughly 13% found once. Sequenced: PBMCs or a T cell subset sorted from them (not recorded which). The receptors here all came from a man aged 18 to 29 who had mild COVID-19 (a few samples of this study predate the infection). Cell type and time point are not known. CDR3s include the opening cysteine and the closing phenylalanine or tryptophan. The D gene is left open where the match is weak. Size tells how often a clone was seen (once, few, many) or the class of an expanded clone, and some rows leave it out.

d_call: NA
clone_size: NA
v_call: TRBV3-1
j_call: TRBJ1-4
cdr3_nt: TGTGCCAGCAGCCCAATCGGGACACGCTATGAAAAACTGTTTTTT
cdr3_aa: CASSPIGTRYEKLFF

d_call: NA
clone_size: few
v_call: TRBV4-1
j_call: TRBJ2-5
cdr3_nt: TGCGCCAGCAGCCAATTACCAACCCGCGGGGACCAAGAGACCCAGTACTTC
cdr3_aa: CASSQLPTRGDQETQYF

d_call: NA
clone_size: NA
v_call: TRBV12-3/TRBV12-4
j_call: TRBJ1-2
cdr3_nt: TGTGCCAGCAGTCCCCCCACGGTTTATGGCTACACCTTC
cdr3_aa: CASSPPTVYGYTF

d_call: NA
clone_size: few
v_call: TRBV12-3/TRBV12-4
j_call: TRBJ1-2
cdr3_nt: TGTGCCAGCAGTGCCGGGACACTCTATGGCTACACCTTC
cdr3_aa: CASSAGTLYGYTF

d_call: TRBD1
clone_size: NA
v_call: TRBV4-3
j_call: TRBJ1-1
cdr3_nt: TGCGCCAGCAGCCCTACTACCCAATCAGGGGGAGGAATGGCTTTCTTT
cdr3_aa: CASSPTTQSGGGMAFF

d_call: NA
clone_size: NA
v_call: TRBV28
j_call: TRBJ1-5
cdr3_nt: TGTGCCCTGGGGGCTCCAGGAGGTACTGGGAGCAATCAGCCCCAGCATTTT
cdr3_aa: CALGAPGGTGSNQPQHF

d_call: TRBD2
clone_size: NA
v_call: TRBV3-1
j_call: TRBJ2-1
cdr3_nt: TGTGCCAGCAGCCAATTGGCGGGGGGGCGCGATGAGCAGTTCTTC
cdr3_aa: CASSQLAGGRDEQFF

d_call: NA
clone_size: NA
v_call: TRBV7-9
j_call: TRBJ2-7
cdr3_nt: TGTGCCAGCAGCTCAACAGGGATCGGGGAGCAGTACTTC
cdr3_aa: CASSSTGIGEQYF

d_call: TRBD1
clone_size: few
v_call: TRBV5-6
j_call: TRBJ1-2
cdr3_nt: TGTGCCAGCAGCTGGGACAGGACGAACTATGGCTACACCTTC
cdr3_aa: CASSWDRTNYGYTF

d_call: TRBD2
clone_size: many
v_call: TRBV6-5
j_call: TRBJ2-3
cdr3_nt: TGTGCCAGCAGTTCAGGCGGGGGGGCCACAGATACGCAGTATTTT
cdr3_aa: CASSSGGGATDTQYF